The 24 T cell receptor beta chains in this list originate from one sample, sequenced in a study of regulatory T cells in long-lasting Graves disease. The time point: persistent/refractory GD, antithyroid drugs over 5 years with positive TRAb. Making the TCR library involved RNA that had been extracted from PBMCs. In building TCR beta libraries, iRepertoire HTBI primers were used together with Arm-PCR of CDR3 regions. One entry per CDR3 protein results from TCRdb running MiXCR on the multiplex PCR reads. In the table there are 400,000 to 500,000 distinct CDR3 sequences, around 20% of which are singletons. The input for sequencing was peripheral blood mononuclear cells (PBMCs), taken when the disease was refractory, from a patient treated with antithyroid drugs. Source of these receptors: a female donor with Graves disease.

This chain links TRBV14 with TRBJ2-7; D unclear. The CDR3 is 14 amino acids. V lost 0 bases to trimming and J lost 4 bases, with 10 bases between them. Germline V CDR1 and CDR2: SGHDN, FVKESK. CDR3 DNA: TGTGCCAGCAGCCAAGATCCTCCTTTGTACGAGCAGTACTTC. Protein sequence: CASSQDPPLYEQYF.

This clonotype was recorded once. A much more abundant neighbour one base away suggests this may be a read error. The V call is TRBV10-3, the J call TRBJ2-7; D perhaps matches TRBD2 (6 bases). Germline CDR1 is ENHRY and CDR2 is SYGVKD. This CDR3 comprises 15 residues. The DNA for the CDR3 is TGTGCCATCAGTGACCGGGGGATAACCTCCTACAAGCAGTACTTC. Amino acids: CAISDRGITSYKQYF.

There are many counts of this clonotype. The rearrangement links TRBV11-1 to TRBJ2-2, with 8 bases identical to TRBD1. Germline loops: CDR1 SGHAT, CDR2 FQDESV (reference sequence). Trimming took 5 bases from V and 0 from J; bases not matched to a gene: 5. The CDR3 consists of 16 residues. The CDR3 DNA follows: TGTGCCAGCAGCGGCGACAGGGGTGCGAACACCGGGGAGCTGTTTTTT. The encoded protein is CASSGDRGANTGELFF.

This chain joins TRBV28 and TRBJ2-3, with 8 bases matching TRBD2. In germline, CDR1 is MDHEN, CDR2 SYDVKM. The CDR3 extends over 14 amino acids. The junction had 7 bases not matched to a gene; V was cut back by 7 bases and J by 4 bases. CDR3 sequence: CASTLAGSADTQYF. The CDR3 DNA reads TGTGCCAGCACCTTAGCGGGGAGTGCAGATACGCAGTATTTT. The entire variable domain, with the rest obtained from reference TRBV28 and TRBJ2-3, is as follows: DVKVTQSSRYLVKRTGEKVFLECVQDMDHENMFWYRQDPGLGLRLIYFSYDVKMKEKGDIPEGYSVSREKKERFSLILESASTNQTSMYLCASTLAGSADTQYFGPGTRLTVL.

This clonotype has only a few counts. The chain combines TRBV6-1 with TRBJ2-5; D is undetermined. The V and J ends lost 7 bases and 6 bases respectively, with 9 bases between them. Looked up from germline, CDR1 is MNHNS and CDR2 is SASEGT. This CDR3 has 11 residues. CDR3 nucleotide sequence: TGTGCCAGCACCCTGGGAAAGACCCAGTACTTC. Amino acids: CASTLGKTQYF.

This clonotype was recorded at least ten times. V and J are TRBV11-2 and TRBJ2-7; D ambiguous. The germline V gene encodes CDR1 SGHAT and CDR2 FQNNGV. The V end lost 0 bases, the J end lost 1 base, and 10 bases lay between the germline ends. This CDR3 region has 15 residues. This CDR3 reads CASSLDLSVSYEQYF. The CDR3, as DNA: TGTGCCAGCAGCTTAGATCTCTCGGTTTCCTACGAGCAGTACTTC.

This clonotype was detected a few times. This chain's CDR3 is CSPKDGRATDTQYF. The CDR3 region has the DNA TGCAGTCCCAAGGACGGGAGGGCCACAGATACGCAGTATTTT. This chain uses TRBV20-1 with TRBJ2-3, with 8 positions matching TRBD2. Looked up from germline, CDR1 is DFQATT and CDR2 is SNEGSKA (reference sequence). This CDR3 contains 14 residues. V dropped 8 bases and J dropped 2; count of bases not matched to a gene: 9.

This clonotype was detected a few times. This sequence joins TRBV10-1 and TRBJ2-7, with D tentatively TRBD1 (6 bases). Germline V lookup: CDR1 WNHNN, CDR2 SYGVQD (reference sequence). The CDR3 is made up of 14 amino acids. The ends were cut back, 2 bases at V and 3 bases at J, with 11 bases in the middle. CDR3 protein: CASSEGQSRYEQYF. CDR3 bases: TGCGCCAGCAGTGAGGGACAGAGTCGCTACGAGCAGTACTTC.

This rearrangement joins TRBV6-1 to TRBJ2-7; 10 positions match TRBD1. Germline V gene data show CDR1 as MNHNS and CDR2 as SASEGT. V shed 7 bases, J shed 5 bases, and the junction held 8 bases outside the gene matches. The CDR3 has 14 amino acids. CDR3 in amino acids: CASTEGDRGNEQYF. The CDR3 DNA follows: TGTGCCAGCACCGAGGGGGACAGGGGCAACGAGCAGTACTTC.

This clonotype was seen only a few times. The chain uses TRBV20-1 and TRBJ2-5; D is possibly TRBD1 (5 bases). This CDR3 has 14 residues. Trimming took 4 bases from V and 1 from J, leaving 13 bases between them. Germline assignment: CDR1 DFQATT and CDR2 SNEGSKA (reference sequence). This CDR3 is CSANKGHGQETQYF. CDR3 sequence (DNA): TGCAGTGCTAATAAAGGACACGGCCAAGAGACCCAGTACTTC.

The chain has TRBV3-1 and TRBJ2-7, with 14 positions matching TRBD2. This CDR3 is built from 16 residues. Per the germline V gene, CDR1 is LGHDT and CDR2 is YNNKEL (reference sequence). V lost 2 bases to trimming and J lost 7 bases; unmatched junction nucleotides: 7. CDR3: CASSQRLAGGPWEQYF. The CDR3 DNA is TGTGCCAGCAGCCAAAGACTAGCGGGAGGGCCGTGGGAGCAGTACTTC.

V is TRBV7-9 and J is TRBJ2-7; D remains unclear. From germline, CDR1 is SEHNR and CDR2 FQNEAQ (reference sequence). V shed 6 bases and J shed 3 bases, with 6 bases lying between them. The CDR3 contains 11 residues. The CDR3 DNA reads as TGTGCCAGCAGTCCCATCTACGAGCAGTACTTC. This gives the protein CASSPIYEQYF. Complete variable domain (other parts from reference TRBV7-9 and TRBJ2-7): DTGVSQNPRHKITKRGQNVTFRCDPISEHNRLYWYRQTLGQGPEFLTYFQNEAQLEKSRLLSDRFSAERPKGSFSTLEIQRTEQGDSAMYLCASSPIYEQYFGPGTRLTVT.

This clonotype was counted only a few times. J is TRBJ1-4 and V is TRBV20-1, with D possibly being TRBD1 (5 bases). In germline, CDR1 is DFQATT, CDR2 SNEGSKA (reference sequence). The V end lost 5 bases, the J end lost 8 bases, and 15 bases lay between the germline ends. The CDR3 is made up of 13 amino acids. The CDR3: CSAPGDRGEKLFF. In DNA, the CDR3 is TGCAGTGCTCCCGGGGACCGAGGGGAAAAACTGTTTTTT.

A few counts support this clonotype. CDR3 amino acids: CASSEASGRGPASYTF. The DNA of the CDR3 is TGTGCCAGCAGTGAAGCATCCGGCCGGGGGCCCGCTAGTTACACCTTC. V and J are TRBV6-2 or TRBV6-3 and TRBJ1-2; maybe TRBD1 (6 bases). The CDR3 runs to 16 residues. With 5 bases removed from V and 11 bases from J, the gap between germline ends came to 27 bases. Germline CDR1 and CDR2: MNHEY and SVGEGT.

J is TRBJ2-5 and V is TRBV6-1; tentatively, D is TRBD2 (5 bases). Germline loops: CDR1 MNHNS, CDR2 SASEGT. This CDR3 is built from 13 residues. Trimming stripped 6 bases from V and 5 bases from J, with 13 bases between. CDR3 bases: TGTGCCAGCAGAAGAAATGGGGAGGAGACCCAGTACTTC. It codes for CASRRNGEETQYF.

V and J are TRBV12-3 or TRBV12-4 and TRBJ2-1; D remains unclear. Deletions cut 11 bases from V and 9 bases from J, with 17 bases between. The CDR3 runs to 12 residues. This chain's CDR3 is CASSDTGFEQFF. As DNA, the CDR3 is TGTGCCTCAAGCGATACTGGTTTTGAGCAGTTCTTC.

DNA for the CDR3: TGTGCCAGCACTAGGGACAGCACAGATACGCAGTATTTT. Translated: CASTRDSTDTQYF. The V gene is TRBV2, the J gene TRBJ2-3; D possibly matches TRBD1 or TRBD2 (5 bases each). Trimming stripped 7 bases from V and 0 bases from J, with 8 bases between. The CDR3 is 13 amino acids. CDR1 is SNHLY, CDR2 FYNNEI, per germline.

This clonotype has at least ten counts. The chain has TRBV2 and TRBJ1-1; D is possibly TRBD1 (6 bases). CDR1 SNHLY and CDR2 FYNNEI come from the germline V gene. The V and J ends lost 6 bases and 1 base respectively, with 18 bases between them. The CDR3 is made up of 16 amino acids. This chain's CDR3 is CASRPRGRGWNTEAFF. For the CDR3, the DNA is TGTGCCAGCAGACCCCGGGGCAGGGGATGGAACACTGAAGCTTTCTTT.

With regard to this clonotype: This sequence may be a read error, since a much larger clone differs from it by one base. The chain couples TRBV7-2 to TRBJ1-5, with D unresolved. This CDR3 comprises 13 residues. Germline V gene lookup returns CDR1 SGHTA and CDR2 FQGNSA. CDR3 loop: CASSGSRHQTQHF. CDR3 bases: TGTGCCAGCAGCGGTAGTCGGCATCAGACCCAGCATTTT.

This clonotype was seen repeatedly, ten times or more. The V gene is TRBV12-3 or TRBV12-4, the J gene TRBJ2-2, with D perhaps matching TRBD2 (6 bases). The CDR3 has 16 residues. Trimming took off 2 bases at V and 1 base at J, with 11 bases between the two ends. The CDR3 nucleotides are TGTGCCAGCAGTTTACACGGGACTCGGAACACCGGGGAGCTGTTTTTT. Translation gives CASSLHGTRNTGELFF.

The chain uses TRBV10-1 and TRBJ2-3; 8 nucleotides match TRBD2. CDR1 WNHNN and CDR2 SYGVQD come from the germline V gene (reference sequence). This CDR3 region has 16 residues. Trimming took 3 bases from V and 0 from J; bases not matched to a gene: 5. In DNA form, the CDR3 reads TGCGCCAGCAGTGACCTAGCGGGTATTAGCACAGATACGCAGTATTTT. This gives the protein CASSDLAGISTDTQYF.

In this sample, this clonotype turned up a few times. The V gene is TRBV6-1, the J gene TRBJ1-2; TRBD1 is a possible D gene (5 bases). Deletions cut 7 bases from V and 4 bases from J, with 16 bases between. The length of the CDR3 is 14 residues. Germline CDR1 and CDR2: MNHNS and SASEGT. The CDR3 spells CASTGTEGGYGYTF. The CDR3 DNA sequence: TGTGCCAGCACCGGGACCGAGGGTGGCTATGGCTACACCTTC.

The sample holds a few counts of this clonotype. The V gene is TRBV3-1, the J gene TRBJ1-3; no clear D. Trimming took 5 bases from V and 1 from J, leaving 9 bases between them. The CDR3 is made up of 14 amino acids. CDR1 is LGHDT and CDR2 is YNNKEL in the germline V gene (reference sequence). As DNA, the CDR3 is TGTGCCAGCAGCTATACAGATTCTGGAAACACCATATATTTT. Protein: CASSYTDSGNTIYF.

The chain uses TRBV7-9 and TRBJ2-1; weak D call: TRBD2 (5 bases). CDR1 is SEHNR and CDR2 is FQNEAQ in the germline V gene (reference sequence). The CDR3 sequence is 11 residues long. V was pared by 3 bases and J by 15 bases, with 12 bases between. DNA for the CDR3: TGTGCCAGCAGCTTCGTGGGAGTCTCGTTCTTC. It is translated as CASSFVGVSFF. Looking up the rest from reference TRBV7-9 and TRBJ2-1 gives the full variable domain: DTGVSQNPRHKITKRGQNVTFRCDPISEHNRLYWYRQTLGQGPEFLTYFQNEAQLEKSRLLSDRFSAERPKGSFSTLEIQRTEQGDSAMYLCASSFVGVSFFGPGTRLTVL.